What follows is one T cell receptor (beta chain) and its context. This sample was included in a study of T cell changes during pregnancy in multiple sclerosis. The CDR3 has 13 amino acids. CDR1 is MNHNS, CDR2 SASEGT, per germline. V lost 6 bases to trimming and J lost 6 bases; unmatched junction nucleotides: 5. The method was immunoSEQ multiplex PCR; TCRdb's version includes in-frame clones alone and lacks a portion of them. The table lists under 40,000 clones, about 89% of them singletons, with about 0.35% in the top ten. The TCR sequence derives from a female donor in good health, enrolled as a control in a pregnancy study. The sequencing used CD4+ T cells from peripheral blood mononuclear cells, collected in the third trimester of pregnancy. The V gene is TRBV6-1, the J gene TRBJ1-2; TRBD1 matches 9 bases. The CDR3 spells CASRTGGRNGYTF. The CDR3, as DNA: TGTGCCAGCAGGACAGGGGGAAGGAATGGCTACACCTTC.